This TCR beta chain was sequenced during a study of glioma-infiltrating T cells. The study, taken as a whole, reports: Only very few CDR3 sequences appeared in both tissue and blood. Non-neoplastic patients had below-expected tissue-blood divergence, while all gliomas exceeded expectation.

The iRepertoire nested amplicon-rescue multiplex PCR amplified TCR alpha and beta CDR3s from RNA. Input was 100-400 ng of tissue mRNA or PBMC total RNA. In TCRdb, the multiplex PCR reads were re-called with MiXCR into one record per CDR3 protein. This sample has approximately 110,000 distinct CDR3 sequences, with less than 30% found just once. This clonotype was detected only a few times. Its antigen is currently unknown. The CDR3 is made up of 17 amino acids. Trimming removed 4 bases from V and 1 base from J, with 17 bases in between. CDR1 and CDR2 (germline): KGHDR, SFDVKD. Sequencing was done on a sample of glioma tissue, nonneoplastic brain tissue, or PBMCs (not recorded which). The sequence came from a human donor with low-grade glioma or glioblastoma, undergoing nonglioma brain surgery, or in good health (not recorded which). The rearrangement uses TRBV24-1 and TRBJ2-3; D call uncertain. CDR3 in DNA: TGTGCCACCAGTGACCCCGGGCCTCTCTTCGGCACAGATACGCAGTATTTT. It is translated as CATSDPGPLFGTDTQYF.